Below, 17 T cell receptor beta chains from the same sample are listed, as sequenced in a study of blood T cell repertoires in COVID-19. The data were produced by immunoSEQ multiplex PCR, yet TCRdb's version contains in-frame clones alone and is incomplete. The sample lists roughly 190,000 clones; around nine tenths were seen once. Sequencing was carried out using peripheral blood. These receptors came from a man in his sixties or seventies with acute or convalescent COVID-19.

This clone was observed a handful of times. V gene TRBV6-4 combines with J gene TRBJ2-1, with D hard to call. Germline-derived CDR1 and CDR2 are MRHNA and SNTAGT. The V and J ends lost 0 bases and 7 bases respectively, with 7 bases between them. The CDR3 sequence is 13 residues long. The CDR3 DNA reads as TGTGCCAGCAGTGACTCCTCTAGAAATGAGCAGTTCTTC. This codes for CASSDSSRNEQFF.

This clone came up a few times. The chain couples TRBV2 to TRBJ1-3; D gene ambiguous. Germline-derived CDR1 and CDR2 are SNHLY and FYNNEI. The CDR3 runs to 12 residues. Trimming stripped 2 bases from V and 3 bases from J, with 2 bases between. The CDR3 DNA follows: TGTGCCAGCAGTGAACTTGGAAACACCATATATTTT. This translates into CASSELGNTIYF.

The genes are TRBV3-1 (or the pseudogene TRBV3-2) and TRBJ2-7; 12 bases match TRBD2. Per the germline V gene, CDR1 is LGHDT and CDR2 is YNNKEL (reference sequence). The CDR3 length is 16 residues. V was clipped by 2 bases and J by 7 bases; unmatched bases: 9. The CDR3 DNA follows: TGTGCCAGCAGCCAAACTCGCCTAGCGGGGGGGCGAGAGCAGTACTTC. Translated: CASSQTRLAGGREQYF.

This chain links TRBV6-1 with TRBJ1-2; 7 bases agree with TRBD1. Germline assignment: CDR1 MNHNS and CDR2 SASEGT. With V trimmed by 4 bases and J by 2 bases, 10 bases remained unmatched. CDR3 length: 16 amino acids. CDR3 amino acids: CASSALPGQSNYGYTF. Written as DNA, the CDR3 is TGTGCCAGCAGTGCTTTGCCGGGACAGTCGAACTATGGCTACACCTTC.

This chain joins TRBV18 and TRBJ1-1; D is unresolved. CDR3 length equals 15 residues. CDR1 and CDR2 (germline): KGHSH, LQKENI. Trimming left V 3 bases short and J 1 base short, with 12 bases between. The CDR3 nucleotides are TGTGCCAGCTCACCTCCGGGTCAGAAGAACACTGAAGCTTTCTTT. Translation gives CASSPPGQKNTEAFF. Supplemented by reference TRBV18 and TRBJ1-1, the full variable domain reads NAGVMQNPRHLVRRRGQEARLRCSPMKGHSHVYWYRQLPEEGLKFMVYLQKENIIDESGMPKERFSAEFPKEGPSILRIQQVVRGDSAAYFCASSPPGQKNTEAFFGQGTRLTVV.

The chain joins TRBV5-4 to TRBJ1-5; TRBD1 matches 8 bases. Germline assignment: CDR1 SGHNT and CDR2 YYREEE (reference sequence). CDR3 length: 15 amino acids. The junction had 2 bases not matched to a gene; V was cut back by 0 bases and J by 3 bases. The CDR3 region is CASSLGGQANQPQHF. Written as DNA, the CDR3 is TGTGCCAGCAGCTTGGGGGGACAGGCCAATCAGCCCCAGCATTTT.

The chain combines TRBV5-4 with TRBJ2-3, with 14 bases lining up with TRBD2. Germline CDR1 SGHNT, CDR2 YYREEE (reference sequence). CDR3 size: 16 residues. V lost 4 bases, J lost 5 bases, and 6 bases stayed unmatched. The CDR3 region has the DNA TGTGCCAGCAGCAACCCGACTAGCGGGGGGGAAGATACGCAGTATTTT. Protein sequence: CASSNPTSGGEDTQYF.

This clone has more than one count but fewer than ten. The V call is TRBV27, the J call TRBJ2-7; D not certain. Trimming shortened V by 3 bases and J by 2 bases, and 11 bases separated the two germline ends. The CDR3 length is 14 residues. Germline CDR1 reads MNHEY; CDR2 reads SMNVEV (reference sequence). This CDR3 is CASSFYHRAYEQYF. The CDR3, as DNA: TGTGCCAGCAGTTTCTATCATCGGGCCTACGAGCAGTACTTC.

The chain carries TRBV27 and TRBJ2-2, with 8 bases fitting TRBD2. V was pared by 4 bases and J by 4 bases, with 14 bases of the junction left unmatched. Germline CDR1 is MNHEY and CDR2 is SMNVEV (reference sequence). The CDR3 contains 18 residues. The CDR3 reads CASSSLSSGPISTGELFF. Here the CDR3 DNA reads TGTGCCAGCAGTTCCCTCTCTAGCGGGCCTATCAGCACCGGGGAGCTGTTTTTT.

The rearrangement joins TRBV5-4 to TRBJ1-3, with D perhaps TRBD1 (6 bases). Germline V gene sequence: CDR1 SGHNT, CDR2 YYREEE (reference sequence). The V and J ends lost 2 bases and 0 bases respectively, with 12 bases between them. CDR3 length: 16 amino acids. The CDR3 protein is CASSLGDKRSGNTIYF. CDR3 sequence (DNA): TGTGCCAGCAGCTTAGGGGACAAACGCTCTGGAAACACCATATATTTT.

This sequence joins TRBV12-5 and TRBJ1-2; D perhaps matches TRBD1 (6 bases). Germline CDR1 LGHNT, CDR2 FRNRAP. Trimming stripped 0 bases from V and 4 bases from J, with 9 bases between. This CDR3 comprises 14 residues. The CDR3, as DNA: TGTGCTAGTGGTTTGGTAGGGGGAGTCTATGGCTACACCTTC. It specifies CASGLVGGVYGYTF.

This chain uses TRBV9 with TRBJ1-1, with 9 bases that match TRBD1. This CDR3 is built from 15 residues. The germline V gene encodes CDR1 SGDLS and CDR2 YYNGEE. With V trimmed by 4 bases and J by 10 bases, 14 bases remained unmatched. CDR3 sequence (DNA): TGTGCCAGCAGCCCAGGGGACAGGGATGGGCGTGGAGCTTTCTTT. Translating gives CASSPGDRDGRGAFF.

The rearrangement links TRBV28 to TRBJ1-5; D call uncertain. Germline V lookup: CDR1 MDHEN, CDR2 SYDVKM. The ends were cut back, 7 bases at V and 4 bases at J, with 8 bases in the middle. The CDR3 runs to 12 residues. The CDR3 coding sequence is TGTGCCAGCACCTCGGGGAATCAGCCCCAGCATTTT. Its translation is CASTSGNQPQHF.

The rearrangement uses TRBV5-6 and TRBJ2-7, with 14 bases matching TRBD2. J lost 3 bases, V lost 3 bases, and 2 bases had no gene match. Looked up from germline, CDR1 is SGHDT and CDR2 is YYEEEE. CDR3 length: 15 amino acids. CDR3 DNA: TGTGCCAGCAGCTCCGGACTAGCGGGAGGCTACGAGCAGTACTTC. Amino acids: CASSSGLAGGYEQYF.

This sequence joins TRBV3-1 (or the pseudogene TRBV3-2) and TRBJ2-3; D gene ambiguous. V dropped 1 base and J dropped 6 bases, with 5 bases sitting between them. Germline loops: CDR1 LGHDT, CDR2 YNNKEL (reference sequence). The CDR3 sequence is 12 residues long. For the CDR3, the DNA is TGTGCCAGCAGCCAAGTCGTGGATACGCAGTATTTT. Its translation: CASSQVVDTQYF.

This rearrangement joins TRBV9 to TRBJ2-2; D might be TRBD2 (6 bases). Germline V CDR1 and CDR2: SGDLS, YYNGEE. The CDR3 extends over 15 amino acids. V was cut by 3 bases and J by 7 bases, with 16 bases left in between. The CDR3 here is CASSGPGLPVGELFF. The CDR3 region has the DNA TGTGCCAGCAGCGGCCCGGGACTCCCAGTCGGGGAGCTGTTTTTT.

Many counts were recorded for this clone. The rearrangement uses TRBV15 and TRBJ2-7; 7 bases agree with TRBD1. Trimming at V came to 4 bases and at J to 3 bases, leaving 6 bases not matched to a gene. This CDR3 contains 14 residues. Germline V gene sequence: CDR1 LNHNV, CDR2 YYDKDF (reference sequence). The CDR3 bases are TGTGCCACCAGCATAAGACAGGGAGTCTACGAGCAGTACTTC. Protein product: CATSIRQGVYEQYF. The full variable domain, in which reference TRBV15 and TRBJ2-7 provide the parts outside the CDR3, is DAMVIQNPRYQVTQFGKPVTLSCSQTLNHNVMYWYQQKSSQAPKLLFHYYDKDFNNEADTPDNFQSRRPNTSFCFLDIRSPGLGDTAMYLCATSIRQGVYEQYFGPGTRLTVT.